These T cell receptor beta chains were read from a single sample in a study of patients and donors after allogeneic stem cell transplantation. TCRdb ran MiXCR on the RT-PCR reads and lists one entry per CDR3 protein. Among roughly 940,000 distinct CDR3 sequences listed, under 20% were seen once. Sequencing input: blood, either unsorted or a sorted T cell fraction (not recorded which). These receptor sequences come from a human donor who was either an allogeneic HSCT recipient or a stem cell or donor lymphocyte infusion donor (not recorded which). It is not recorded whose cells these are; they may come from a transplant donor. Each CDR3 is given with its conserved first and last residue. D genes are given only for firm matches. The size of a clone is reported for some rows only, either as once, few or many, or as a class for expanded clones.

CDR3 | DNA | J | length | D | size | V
CASSLDRGLSDLETQYF | TGTGCCAGCAGCTTAGATCGGGGGCTTTCCGACCTCGAGACCCAGTACTTC | TRBJ2-5 | 17 | - | few | TRBV11-3
CASSAGHPTGNTIYF | TGTGCCAGCAGCGCAGGACACCCCACTGGAAACACCATATATTTT | TRBJ1-3 | 15 | - | few | TRBV9
CASSSQQGTSYNEQFF | TGTGCCAGCAGCTCCCAACAGGGCACTTCCTACAATGAGCAGTTCTTC | TRBJ2-1 | 16 | - | few | TRBV7-9
CASSEQGDGTGELFF | TGTGCCAGCAGTGAACAGGGGGATGGCACCGGGGAGCTGTTTTTT | TRBJ2-2 | 15 | TRBD1 | - | TRBV6-4
CASRSPSGGRVTQYF | TGTGCCAGCAGAAGCCCTAGCGGGGGCAGGGTTACGCAGTATTTT | TRBJ2-3 | 15 | TRBD2 | - | TRBV6-1
CSARPDRGLHEQYF | TGCAGTGCTAGACCCGACAGGGGGCTCCACGAGCAGTACTTC | TRBJ2-7 | 14 | TRBD1 | many | TRBV20-1
CATSRDSPGGFMANEQFF | TGTGCCACCAGCAGAGATAGCCCTGGCGGGTTTATGGCCAATGAGCAGTTCTTC | TRBJ2-1 | 18 | - | many | TRBV15
CATSTDRASSPLHF | TGTGCCACCAGCACCGACAGGGCCAGTTCACCCCTCCACTTT | TRBJ1-6 | 14 | TRBD1 | - | TRBV15
CASSQREAGVFGYTF | TGTGCCAGCAGCCAGCGGGAGGCGGGGGTCTTTGGCTACACCTTC | TRBJ1-2 | 15 | - | - | TRBV14
CASSGMTGGESYTF | TGTGCCAGCAGCGGCATGACAGGGGGGGAGAGCTACACCTTC | TRBJ1-2 | 14 | TRBD1 | few | TRBV5-6
CASSPRGKGSEAFF | TGTGCCAGCAGCCCCAGGGGGAAAGGGTCTGAAGCTTTCTTT | TRBJ1-1 | 14 | TRBD1 | - | TRBV12-3/TRBV12-4
CASSQVRGTSDEQFF | TGCGCCAGCAGCCAAGTTCGAGGGACTAGCGATGAGCAGTTCTTC | TRBJ2-1 | 15 | TRBD2 | few | TRBV4-3
CSVAPGTNEKLFF | TGCAGCGTTGCGCCAGGGACTAATGAAAAACTGTTTTTT | TRBJ1-4 | 13 | - | - | TRBV29-1
CASSSFHTDTQYF | TGTGCCAGCAGCTCGTTTCACACAGATACGCAGTATTTT | TRBJ2-3 | 13 | - | few | TRBV6-6
CASSFWAAHMNTEAFF | TGTGCCAGCAGCTTCTGGGCAGCCCACATGAACACTGAAGCTTTCTTT | TRBJ1-1 | 16 | - | - | TRBV11-2
CSANPGQGAYEQYF | TGCAGTGCTAACCCCGGACAGGGGGCCTACGAGCAGTACTTC | TRBJ2-7 | 14 | TRBD1 | - | TRBV20-1
CASSQGSFSTDTQYF | TGCGCCAGCAGCCAAGGATCCTTCTCCACAGATACGCAGTATTTT | TRBJ2-3 | 15 | - | - | TRBV4-1
CASSLGTGGAVYEQYF | TGTGCCAGCAGTTTAGGTACAGGGGGCGCGGTCTACGAGCAGTACTTC | TRBJ2-7 | 16 | TRBD1 | few | TRBV12-3/TRBV12-4
CASSDGAGVGYNEQFF | TGTGCCAGCAGTGATGGGGCGGGAGTCGGCTACAATGAGCAGTTCTTC | TRBJ2-1 | 16 | TRBD2 | - | TRBV2
CASSPGLAGGPYEQYF | TGCGCCAGCAGCCCCGGACTAGCGGGGGGCCCCTACGAGCAGTACTTC | TRBJ2-7 | 16 | TRBD2 | - | TRBV4-3
CASSDDWGRSNEQFF | TGTGCCAGCAGTGACGATTGGGGGCGGAGCAATGAGCAGTTCTTC | TRBJ2-1 | 15 | - | - | TRBV25-1
CASSRDRISSPFF | TGTGCCAGCAGTAGGGACAGGATCAGCTCCCCTTTCTTT | TRBJ1-1 | 13 | TRBD1 | - | TRBV6-1
CSASGRGRTEAFF | TGCAGTGCTAGTGGAAGGGGGCGTACTGAAGCTTTCTTT | TRBJ1-1 | 13 | TRBD1 | - | TRBV20-1
CSADRGTSGRGNEQFF | TGCAGTGCTGACCGCGGGACTAGCGGGAGGGGTAATGAGCAGTTCTTC | TRBJ2-1 | 16 | TRBD2 | - | TRBV20-1
CASSVGGTSYNEQFF | TGTGCCAGCAGCGTAGGGGGGACCTCCTACAATGAGCAGTTCTTC | TRBJ2-1 | 15 | - | many | TRBV9
CASSLGQGDVDEQYF | TGTGCCAGCAGCCTAGGACAGGGGGATGTAGACGAGCAGTACTTC | TRBJ2-7 | 15 | TRBD1 | few | TRBV7-6
CASSIADTQYF | TGTGCCAGCAGTATTGCAGATACGCAGTATTTT | TRBJ2-3 | 11 | - | many | TRBV12-3/TRBV12-4
CAWSRRSTNEQFF | TGTGCCTGGAGTAGGAGATCCACAAATGAGCAGTTCTTC | TRBJ2-1 | 13 | - | many | TRBV30
CATSDHSGSYEQYF | TGTGCCACCAGTGATCATAGCGGTTCCTACGAGCAGTACTTC | TRBJ2-7 | 14 | - | few | TRBV24-1
CASSPIGGNQPQHF | TGTGCCAGCTCACCAATCGGAGGGAATCAGCCCCAGCATTTT | TRBJ1-5 | 14 | - | few | TRBV18
CASSLGSQRDGEQYF | TGCGCCAGCAGCCTCGGCTCCCAGCGGGACGGGGAGCAGTACTTC | TRBJ2-7 | 15 | TRBD2 | few | TRBV4-1
CSARERAGGFRTDTQYF | TGCAGTGCTAGAGAAAGAGCGGGGGGATTCCGTACAGATACGCAGTATTTT | TRBJ2-3 | 17 | TRBD2 | many | TRBV20-1
CSVGGRAGNQPQHF | TGCAGTGTCGGGGGTAGGGCTGGCAATCAGCCCCAGCATTTT | TRBJ1-5 | 14 | - | few | TRBV20-1
CASSVVRQGQAFF | TGTGCCAGCAGCGTAGTGCGACAGGGGCAAGCTTTCTTT | TRBJ1-1 | 13 | TRBD1 | few | TRBV9
CSANRDFYEQYF | TGCAGTGCTAACCGGGACTTCTACGAGCAGTACTTC | TRBJ2-7 | 12 | - | few | TRBV20-1
CASSLWVNNYGYTF | TGTGCCAGCAGCTTGTGGGTCAACAACTATGGCTACACCTTC | TRBJ1-2 | 14 | - | few | TRBV5-6
CSAHSGTSLYEQYF | TGCAGTGCTCATTCCGGGACTAGCCTATACGAGCAGTACTTC | TRBJ2-7 | 14 | TRBD2 | - | TRBV20-1
CSAKDPGQGVYGYTF | TGCAGTGCTAAAGACCCGGGACAGGGGGTATATGGCTACACCTTC | TRBJ1-2 | 15 | TRBD1 | - | TRBV20-1
CASSPVRLKLVLAFF | TGTGCCAGCAGCCCAGTACGGCTGAAGCTTGTATTAGCTTTCTTT | TRBJ1-1 | 15 | - | - | TRBV4-2
CASTMQGSGNTGELFF | TGTGCCAGCACCATGCAGGGTAGCGGGAACACCGGGGAGCTGTTTTTT | TRBJ2-2 | 16 | - | - | TRBV12-3/TRBV12-4
CASSPPEKGNSPLHF | TGTGCCAGCTCACCACCTGAAAAGGGGAATTCACCCCTCCACTTT | TRBJ1-6 | 15 | - | - | TRBV18
CAISEFLAGLTGELFF | TGTGCCATCAGTGAGTTTCTAGCGGGACTCACCGGGGAGCTGTTTTTT | TRBJ2-2 | 16 | TRBD2 | few | TRBV10-3
CSARVSGQGARTEAFF | TGCAGTGCTAGAGTTAGCGGACAGGGGGCGCGCACTGAAGCTTTCTTT | TRBJ1-1 | 16 | TRBD1 | - | TRBV20-1
CASSQGQGDYGYTF | TGTGCCAGCAGTCAGGGACAGGGGGACTATGGCTACACCTTC | TRBJ1-2 | 14 | TRBD1 | many | TRBV12-3/TRBV12-4
CASSFRMRTGQETQYF | TGTGCCAGCAGCTTCCGAATGAGGACGGGCCAAGAGACCCAGTACTTC | TRBJ2-5 | 16 | - | few | TRBV5-4
CASSWRASGGTDTQYF | TGTGCCAGCAGCTGGAGGGCTAGCGGGGGGACAGATACGCAGTATTTT | TRBJ2-3 | 16 | TRBD2 | - | TRBV7-2
CSAPATGAPEAFF | TGCAGTGCTCCTGCTACGGGGGCTCCTGAAGCTTTCTTT | TRBJ1-1 | 13 | - | - | TRBV20-1
CASINHTQYF | TGTGCCAGCATCAACCATACGCAGTATTTT | TRBJ2-3 | 10 | - | few | TRBV7-9
CASSLVGSGGPRSSYNEQFF | TGTGCCAGCAGCTTAGTCGGTAGCGGGGGGCCCAGGAGCTCCTACAATGAGCAGTTCTTC | TRBJ2-1 | 20 | TRBD2 | - | TRBV7-8
CSVPWASGSYEQYF | TGCAGTGTCCCATGGGCTAGCGGGAGTTACGAGCAGTACTTC | TRBJ2-7 | 14 | TRBD2 | - | TRBV20-1
CATSDYGTGGSSTNQETQYF | TGTGCCACCAGTGATTACGGGACAGGGGGATCCTCGACTAACCAAGAGACCCAGTACTTC | TRBJ2-5 | 20 | TRBD1 | few | TRBV24-1
CASSHGLAGFRDTQYF | TGCGCCAGCAGCCATGGCCTAGCGGGATTTCGAGATACGCAGTATTTT | TRBJ2-3 | 16 | TRBD2 | - | TRBV4-1
CASSFSGSPLHF | TGTGCCAGCAGTTTTTCGGGTTCACCCCTCCACTTT | TRBJ1-6 | 12 | - | few | TRBV12-3/TRBV12-4
CASSSLPPGVLSNQPQHF | TGTGCCAGCAGTTCCCTTCCTCCAGGAGTATTAAGCAATCAGCCCCAGCATTTT | TRBJ1-5 | 18 | - | few | TRBV28
CASARGSGYGYTF | TGTGCCAGCGCAAGGGGGAGTGGCTATGGCTACACCTTC | TRBJ1-2 | 13 | - | - | TRBV11-1
CASSPFGQGADQPQHF | TGTGCCAGCAGCCCCTTTGGACAGGGGGCGGATCAGCCCCAGCATTTT | TRBJ1-5 | 16 | TRBD1 | many | TRBV6-1
CASSLPRRPYNEQFF | TGTGCCAGCAGCCTTCCGAGGCGCCCCTACAATGAGCAGTTCTTC | TRBJ2-1 | 15 | - | - | TRBV28
CASSPPFLPSSGNTIYF | TGTGCCAGCAGTCCCCCATTCTTGCCCAGCTCTGGAAACACCATATATTTT | TRBJ1-3 | 17 | - | few | TRBV12-3/TRBV12-4
CASSLDGGAPDTQYF | TGTGCCAGCAGCTTAGATGGGGGGGCCCCAGATACGCAGTATTTT | TRBJ2-3 | 15 | - | few | TRBV7-3